A selection of T cell receptor beta chains follows, all from one sample in a study of blood T cells in healthy people across ages. TCRdb reanalysed the 5' RACE reads using MiXCR and keeps one entry per CDR3 protein. The sample holds roughly 680,000 distinct CDR3 sequences, more than 20% seen once. Sequencing was done on a sample of blood. The source of these receptors is a man in his 70s in good health. Both conserved end residues are part of each CDR3. Each record gives: V gene, J gene, CDR3 protein.

TRBV20-1,TRBJ2-5,CSAAGAIQETQYF
TRBV20-1,TRBJ1-1,CSARELRTEAFF
TRBV7-2,TRBJ2-2,CASRTGGGTGELFF
TRBV4-3,TRBJ1-4,CASSRTPDRGGEKLFF
TRBV9,TRBJ2-1,CASSVGPSGPNNEQFF
TRBV28,TRBJ2-5,CASRTGETQYF
TRBV27,TRBJ2-3,CASSLGTTGVADTQYF
TRBV20-1,TRBJ2-1,CSAEGQGYNEQFF
TRBV4-3,.,CASSQDLPGSTLYEQYF
TRBV3-1,TRBJ1-5,CASSQGTENNQPQHF
TRBV5-1,TRBJ2-1,CASSEWTGYNEQFF
TRBV20-1,TRBJ2-1,CSARDGTSGPSEQFF
TRBV11-2,.,CASSFGRDEQFF
TRBV19,TRBJ2-1,CASSIGSSYNEQFF
TRBV5-6,TRBJ2-7,CASSLRQVHEQYF
TRBV6-1,.,CASTSLGSGTSYEQYF
TRBV27,TRBJ1-6,CASSFRGTSYNSPLHF
TRBV19,TRBJ2-2,CASRRLASNTGELFF
TRBV20-1,TRBJ2-1,CSAKGIAGRGGKHSYNEQFF
TRBV5-1,TRBJ2-7,CASSAGLAGGPYEQYF
TRBV20-1,TRBJ2-5,CSARKDEGTQYF
TRBV9,TRBJ1-1,CASSKDGNTEAFF
TRBV6-6,TRBJ2-1,CASSYFGGDEQFF
TRBV14,TRBJ2-6,CASSLNTGANVLTF
TRBV7-6,TRBJ2-2,CASSLSPGPNTGELFF
TRBV5-1,TRBJ1-5,CASSIGGGNQPQHF
TRBV10-3,TRBJ2-5,CAISTGTVPPETQYF
TRBV6-2/TRBV6-3,TRBJ2-3,CAATGELSTDTQYF
TRBV5-1,TRBJ1-5,CASSKGLNQPQHF
TRBV7-9,TRBJ2-2,CASSLQFGGPTGELFF
TRBV9,TRBJ2-2,CASSPQTGSPTGELFF
TRBV7-2,TRBJ2-7,CASSFLSAEPVF
TRBV7-9,TRBJ1-2,CASSFRGDDGYTF
TRBV6-1,TRBJ2-7,CASSRHGMGTSGRLSYEQYF
TRBV7-2,TRBJ2-5,CAGSLELAGQETQYF
TRBV7-2,TRBJ2-5,CASSQSNTEPETQYF
TRBV4-1,TRBJ2-3,CASSHPGQGNDTQYF
TRBV12-3/TRBV12-4,TRBJ2-3,CASSPTGQQTDTQYF
TRBV20-1,.,CSAPGLAGGRSEQFF